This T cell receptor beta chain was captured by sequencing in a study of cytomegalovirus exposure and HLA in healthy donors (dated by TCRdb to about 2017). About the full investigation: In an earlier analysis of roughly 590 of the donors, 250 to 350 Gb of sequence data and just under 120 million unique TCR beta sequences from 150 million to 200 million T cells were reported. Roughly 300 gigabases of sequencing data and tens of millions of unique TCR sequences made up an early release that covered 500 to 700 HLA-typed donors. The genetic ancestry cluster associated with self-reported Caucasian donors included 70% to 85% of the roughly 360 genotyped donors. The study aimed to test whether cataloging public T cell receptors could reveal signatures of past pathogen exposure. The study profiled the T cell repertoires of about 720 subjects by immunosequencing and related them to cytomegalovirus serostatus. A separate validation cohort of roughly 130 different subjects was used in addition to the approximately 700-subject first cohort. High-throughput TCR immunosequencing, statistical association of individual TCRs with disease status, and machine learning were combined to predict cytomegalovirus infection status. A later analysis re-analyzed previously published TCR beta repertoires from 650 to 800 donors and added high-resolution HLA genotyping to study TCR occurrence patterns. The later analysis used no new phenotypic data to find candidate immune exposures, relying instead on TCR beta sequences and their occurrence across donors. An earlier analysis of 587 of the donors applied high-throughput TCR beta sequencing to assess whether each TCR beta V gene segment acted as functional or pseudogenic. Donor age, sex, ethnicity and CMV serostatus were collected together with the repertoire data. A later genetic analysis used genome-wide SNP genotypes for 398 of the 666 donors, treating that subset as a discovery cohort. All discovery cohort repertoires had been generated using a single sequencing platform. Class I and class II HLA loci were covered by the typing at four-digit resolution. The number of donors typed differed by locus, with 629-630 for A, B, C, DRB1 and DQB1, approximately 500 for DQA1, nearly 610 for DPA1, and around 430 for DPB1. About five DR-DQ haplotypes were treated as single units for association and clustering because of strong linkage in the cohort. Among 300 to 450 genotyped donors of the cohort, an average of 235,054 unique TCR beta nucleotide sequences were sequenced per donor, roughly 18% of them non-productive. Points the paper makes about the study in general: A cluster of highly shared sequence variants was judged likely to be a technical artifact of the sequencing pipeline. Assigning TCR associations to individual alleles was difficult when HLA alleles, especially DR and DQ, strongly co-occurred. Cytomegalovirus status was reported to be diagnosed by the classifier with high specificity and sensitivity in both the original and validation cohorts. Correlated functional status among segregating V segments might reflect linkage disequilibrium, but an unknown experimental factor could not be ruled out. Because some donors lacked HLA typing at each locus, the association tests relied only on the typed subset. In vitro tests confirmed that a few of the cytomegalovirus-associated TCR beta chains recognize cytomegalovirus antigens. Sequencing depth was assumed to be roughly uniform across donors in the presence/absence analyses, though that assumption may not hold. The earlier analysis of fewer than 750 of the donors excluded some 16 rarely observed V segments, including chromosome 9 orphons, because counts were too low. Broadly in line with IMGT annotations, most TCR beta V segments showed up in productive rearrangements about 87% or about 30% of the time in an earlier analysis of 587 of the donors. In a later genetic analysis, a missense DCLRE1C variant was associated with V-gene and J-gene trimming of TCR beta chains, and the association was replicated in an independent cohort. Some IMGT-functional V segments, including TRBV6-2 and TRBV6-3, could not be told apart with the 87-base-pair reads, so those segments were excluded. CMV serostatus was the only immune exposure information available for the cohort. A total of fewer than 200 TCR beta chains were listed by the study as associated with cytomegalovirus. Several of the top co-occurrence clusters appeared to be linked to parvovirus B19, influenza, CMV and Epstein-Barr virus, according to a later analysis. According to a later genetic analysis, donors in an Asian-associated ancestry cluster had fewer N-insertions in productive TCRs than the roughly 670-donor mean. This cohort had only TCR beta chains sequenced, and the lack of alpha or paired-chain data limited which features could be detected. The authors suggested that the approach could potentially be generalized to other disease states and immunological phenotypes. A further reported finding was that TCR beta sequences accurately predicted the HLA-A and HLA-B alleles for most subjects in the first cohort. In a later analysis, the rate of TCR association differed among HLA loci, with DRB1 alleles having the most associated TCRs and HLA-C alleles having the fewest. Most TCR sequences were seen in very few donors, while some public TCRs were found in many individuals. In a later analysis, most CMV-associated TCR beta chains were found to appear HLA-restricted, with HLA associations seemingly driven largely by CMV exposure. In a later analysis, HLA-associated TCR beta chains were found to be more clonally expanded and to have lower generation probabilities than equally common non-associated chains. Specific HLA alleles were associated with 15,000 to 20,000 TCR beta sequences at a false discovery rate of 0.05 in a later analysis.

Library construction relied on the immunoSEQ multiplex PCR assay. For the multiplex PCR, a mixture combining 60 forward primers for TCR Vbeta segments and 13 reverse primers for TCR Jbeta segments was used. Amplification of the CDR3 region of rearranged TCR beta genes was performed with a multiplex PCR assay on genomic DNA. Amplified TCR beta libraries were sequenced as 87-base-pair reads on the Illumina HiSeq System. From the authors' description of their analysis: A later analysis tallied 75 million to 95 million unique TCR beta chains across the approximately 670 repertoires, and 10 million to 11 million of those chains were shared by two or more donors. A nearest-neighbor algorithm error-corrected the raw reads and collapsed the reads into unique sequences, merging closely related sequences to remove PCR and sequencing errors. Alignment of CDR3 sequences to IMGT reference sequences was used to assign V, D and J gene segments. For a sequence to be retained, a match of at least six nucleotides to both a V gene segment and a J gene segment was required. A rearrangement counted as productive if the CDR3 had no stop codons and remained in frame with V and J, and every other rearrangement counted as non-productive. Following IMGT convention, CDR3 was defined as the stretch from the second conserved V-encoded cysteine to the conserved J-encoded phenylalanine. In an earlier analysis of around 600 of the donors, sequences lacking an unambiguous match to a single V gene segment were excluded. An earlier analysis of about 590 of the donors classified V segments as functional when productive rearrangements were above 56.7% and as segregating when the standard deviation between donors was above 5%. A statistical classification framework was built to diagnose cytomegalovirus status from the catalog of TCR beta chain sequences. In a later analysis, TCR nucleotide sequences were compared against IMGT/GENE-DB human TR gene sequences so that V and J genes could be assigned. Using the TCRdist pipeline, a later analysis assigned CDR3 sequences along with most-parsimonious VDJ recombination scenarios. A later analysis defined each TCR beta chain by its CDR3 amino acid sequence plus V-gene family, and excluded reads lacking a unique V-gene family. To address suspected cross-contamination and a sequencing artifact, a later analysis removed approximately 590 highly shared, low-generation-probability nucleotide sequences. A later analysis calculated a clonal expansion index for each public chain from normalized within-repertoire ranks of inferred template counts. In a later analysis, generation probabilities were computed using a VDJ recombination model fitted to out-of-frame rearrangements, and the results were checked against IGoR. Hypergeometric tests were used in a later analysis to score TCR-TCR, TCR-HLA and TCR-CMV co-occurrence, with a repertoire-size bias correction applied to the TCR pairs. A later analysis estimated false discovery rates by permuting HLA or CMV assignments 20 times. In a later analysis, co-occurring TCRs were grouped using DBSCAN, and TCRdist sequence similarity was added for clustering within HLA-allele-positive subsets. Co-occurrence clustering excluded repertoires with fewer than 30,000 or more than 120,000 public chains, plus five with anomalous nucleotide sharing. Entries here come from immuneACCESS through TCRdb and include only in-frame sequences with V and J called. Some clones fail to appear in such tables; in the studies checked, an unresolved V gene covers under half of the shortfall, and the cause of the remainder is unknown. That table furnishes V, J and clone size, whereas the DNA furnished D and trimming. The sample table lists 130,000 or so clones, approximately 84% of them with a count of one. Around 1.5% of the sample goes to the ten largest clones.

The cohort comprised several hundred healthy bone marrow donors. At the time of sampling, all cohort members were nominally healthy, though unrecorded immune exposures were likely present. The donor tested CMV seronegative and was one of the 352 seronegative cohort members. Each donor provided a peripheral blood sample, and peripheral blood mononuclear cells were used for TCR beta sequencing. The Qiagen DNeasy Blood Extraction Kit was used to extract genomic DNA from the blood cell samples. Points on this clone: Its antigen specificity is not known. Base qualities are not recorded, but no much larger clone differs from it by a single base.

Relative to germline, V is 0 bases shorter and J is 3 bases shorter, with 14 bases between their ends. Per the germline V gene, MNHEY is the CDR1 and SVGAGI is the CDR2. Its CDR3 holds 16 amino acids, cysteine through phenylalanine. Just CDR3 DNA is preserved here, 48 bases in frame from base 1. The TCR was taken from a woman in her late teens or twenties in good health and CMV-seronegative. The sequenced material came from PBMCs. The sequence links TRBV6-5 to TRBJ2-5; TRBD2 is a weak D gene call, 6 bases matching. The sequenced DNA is TGTGCCAGCAGTTACTCGTGGAGGGAGGAGAAAGAGACCCAGTACTTC. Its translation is CASSYSWREEKETQYF.